These T cell receptor beta chains were read from a single sample in a study of OX40 agonist ivuxolimab in advanced cancers. TCRdb keeps only in-frame clones here, not all; method: immunoSEQ multiplex PCR. The data show tens of thousands of clones, 92% seen once. Specimen: CD4+ or CD8+ T cells sorted from blood, collected in a trial of the OX40 agonist ivuxolimab. These receptors came from an adult with an advanced solid tumor such as melanoma, head and neck, liver or kidney cancer. Each CDR3 is given without its conserved first and last residue. The size field is filled for only some rows; it gives once, few, many or a size class.

j_gene: TRBJ2-5; abundance: -; v_gene: TRBV27; CDR3aa: ASSLYRGRDGETQY
j_gene: TRBJ1-1; abundance: -; v_gene: TRBV29-1; CDR3aa: SVERGGTEAF
j_gene: TRBJ1-3; abundance: -; v_gene: TRBV6-1; CDR3aa: ASGRGRISGNTIY
j_gene: TRBJ2-1; abundance: -; v_gene: TRBV27; CDR3aa: ASSLSVTRSYNEQF
j_gene: TRBJ2-1; abundance: -; v_gene: TRBV9; CDR3aa: ASSVGGSGIYNEQF
j_gene: TRBJ2-7; abundance: few; v_gene: TRBV11-2; CDR3aa: ASSFGREQY
j_gene: TRBJ2-5; abundance: -; v_gene: TRBV11-1; CDR3aa: ASSRTGAQGETQY
j_gene: TRBJ2-1; abundance: -; v_gene: TRBV7-6; CDR3aa: ASSFGDPHEQF
j_gene: TRBJ2-3; abundance: -; v_gene: TRBV9; CDR3aa: ASSRSASGRADTQY
j_gene: TRBJ2-3; abundance: -; v_gene: TRBV6-5; CDR3aa: ASSSTSPDTQY
j_gene: TRBJ2-3; abundance: -; v_gene: TRBV4-1; CDR3aa: ASSLKNRDRTDTQY
j_gene: TRBJ2-3; abundance: -; v_gene: TRBV10-2; CDR3aa: ASSVTSGRTSDTQY
j_gene: TRBJ1-5; abundance: -; v_gene: TRBV6-4; CDR3aa: ASSDSMGQPQH
j_gene: TRBJ2-3; abundance: -; v_gene: TRBV4-1; CDR3aa: ASSPRTSGRAGLGTDTQY
j_gene: TRBJ2-1; abundance: -; v_gene: TRBV10-1; CDR3aa: APGLVSF
j_gene: TRBJ2-1; abundance: -; v_gene: TRBV7-6; CDR3aa: ASTLSSSGSVWEQF
j_gene: TRBJ2-1; abundance: medium-sized; v_gene: TRBV6-4; CDR3aa: ASSETGTSGYNEQF
j_gene: TRBJ1-3; abundance: -; v_gene: TRBV4-1; CDR3aa: ASSPSTAGFGNTIY
j_gene: TRBJ2-1; abundance: -; v_gene: TRBV4-3; CDR3aa: ASSPRGSSYNEQF
j_gene: TRBJ1-2; abundance: -; v_gene: TRBV7-8; CDR3aa: ASSLVGDTNYGYT
j_gene: TRBJ1-5; abundance: -; v_gene: TRBV28; CDR3aa: ASSLGQGAGQPQH
j_gene: TRBJ2-1; abundance: -; v_gene: TRBV6-6; CDR3aa: ASTPDPNEQF
j_gene: TRBJ2-2; abundance: -; v_gene: TRBV5-5; CDR3aa: ASSPGQGLTGELF
j_gene: TRBJ2-1; abundance: -; v_gene: TRBV19; CDR3aa: ASSIEREGYNEQF
j_gene: TRBJ1-2; abundance: -; v_gene: TRBV14; CDR3aa: ASSQDTGRNYGYT
j_gene: TRBJ1-1; abundance: few; v_gene: TRBV19; CDR3aa: ASSLGQTTEAF
j_gene: TRBJ2-3; abundance: -; v_gene: TRBV19; CDR3aa: ASSIRGRGADTQY
j_gene: TRBJ2-7; abundance: -; v_gene: TRBV28; CDR3aa: ASSQGTPYEQY
j_gene: TRBJ2-3; abundance: few; v_gene: TRBV5-6; CDR3aa: ASSPSGISTDTQY
j_gene: TRBJ2-2; abundance: -; v_gene: TRBV4-3; CDR3aa: ASSQGGGELF
j_gene: TRBJ2-1; abundance: -; v_gene: TRBV7-2; CDR3aa: ASSLAGLAGVSNEQF
j_gene: TRBJ1-2; abundance: -; v_gene: TRBV7-9; CDR3aa: ASSNERSQRGYT
j_gene: TRBJ1-5; abundance: -; v_gene: TRBV28; CDR3aa: TSSPNRNNQPQH
j_gene: TRBJ2-1; abundance: -; v_gene: TRBV4-2; CDR3aa: ASSHPTSGSLDEQF
j_gene: TRBJ2-6; abundance: -; v_gene: TRBV4-2; CDR3aa: ASSQFVGGANVLT
j_gene: TRBJ2-3; abundance: -; v_gene: TRBV19; CDR3aa: ASSLGALGPY
j_gene: TRBJ2-3; abundance: -; v_gene: TRBV5-6; CDR3aa: ASSLEPGLATDTQY
j_gene: TRBJ2-5; abundance: medium-sized; v_gene: TRBV5-1; CDR3aa: ASSSGQGGGETQY
j_gene: TRBJ1-2; abundance: -; v_gene: TRBV2; CDR3aa: ASKDGERFYGYT
j_gene: TRBJ1-2; abundance: -; v_gene: TRBV2; CDR3aa: ASNGWDRGDYGYT
j_gene: TRBJ2-2; abundance: once; v_gene: TRBV27; CDR3aa: ASSLGVGPTGELF
j_gene: TRBJ2-3; abundance: -; v_gene: TRBV9; CDR3aa: ASSASGARDTQY
j_gene: TRBJ2-5; abundance: -; v_gene: TRBV6-5; CDR3aa: ASSSGTPVGETQY
j_gene: TRBJ2-1; abundance: -; v_gene: TRBV27; CDR3aa: ASSFGGRRYNEQF
j_gene: TRBJ1-1; abundance: -; v_gene: TRBV5-6; CDR3aa: ASSFRDRGTEAF
j_gene: TRBJ1-6; abundance: -; v_gene: TRBV2; CDR3aa: ASGGWGTGTISLH
j_gene: TRBJ1-2; abundance: once; v_gene: TRBV19; CDR3aa: AVHGTNYGYT
j_gene: TRBJ2-1; abundance: once; v_gene: TRBV28; CDR3aa: ASSPPGLYNEQF
j_gene: TRBJ2-1; abundance: -; v_gene: TRBV9; CDR3aa: ASSSLLGNEQF
j_gene: TRBJ2-7; abundance: -; v_gene: TRBV7-9; CDR3aa: ASSPGGRSSRYEQY
j_gene: TRBJ2-5; abundance: -; v_gene: TRBV19; CDR3aa: ASRNSGALWGETQY
j_gene: TRBJ2-5; abundance: -; v_gene: TRBV19; CDR3aa: ASMGTGSQETQY
j_gene: TRBJ2-6; abundance: -; v_gene: TRBV21-1; CDR3aa: ASSPPRDSFLSGANVLT